This T cell receptor beta chain was captured in a study of blood T cell repertoires in COVID-19. Across the whole study: Whether acute or convalescent, the COVID-19 samples came from the United States, Italy and Spain.

This table comes from immunoSEQ multiplex PCR, and its TCRdb copy is limited to in-frame clones, with some not included. The table has approximately 360,000 clones, about 87% seen once; the top ten hold 1.5% to 2%. This clone was detected only once. The age range of participants was about 18 to 89 years, with residence in about 25 US areas. Participants reported their clinical history, and cohort assignment relied on those reports. Specimen: PBMCs or T cells enriched from blood (not recorded which). The TCR comes from a man aged 35 to 55 in a cohort exposed to, infected with or recovered from COVID-19 (not recorded which).

The CDR3 sequence is CASSGTGGLFIEAFF. The CDR3, as DNA: TGTGCCAGCAGCGGAACAGGGGGCTTATTTATCGAAGCTTTCTTT. The chain is built from TRBV5-6 and TRBJ1-1; 9 bases align to TRBD1. CDR3 size: 15 residues. The trim removed 4 bases at V and 8 bases at J, leaving 12 bases unmatched. The germline gives CDR1 SGHDT, CDR2 YYEEEE.